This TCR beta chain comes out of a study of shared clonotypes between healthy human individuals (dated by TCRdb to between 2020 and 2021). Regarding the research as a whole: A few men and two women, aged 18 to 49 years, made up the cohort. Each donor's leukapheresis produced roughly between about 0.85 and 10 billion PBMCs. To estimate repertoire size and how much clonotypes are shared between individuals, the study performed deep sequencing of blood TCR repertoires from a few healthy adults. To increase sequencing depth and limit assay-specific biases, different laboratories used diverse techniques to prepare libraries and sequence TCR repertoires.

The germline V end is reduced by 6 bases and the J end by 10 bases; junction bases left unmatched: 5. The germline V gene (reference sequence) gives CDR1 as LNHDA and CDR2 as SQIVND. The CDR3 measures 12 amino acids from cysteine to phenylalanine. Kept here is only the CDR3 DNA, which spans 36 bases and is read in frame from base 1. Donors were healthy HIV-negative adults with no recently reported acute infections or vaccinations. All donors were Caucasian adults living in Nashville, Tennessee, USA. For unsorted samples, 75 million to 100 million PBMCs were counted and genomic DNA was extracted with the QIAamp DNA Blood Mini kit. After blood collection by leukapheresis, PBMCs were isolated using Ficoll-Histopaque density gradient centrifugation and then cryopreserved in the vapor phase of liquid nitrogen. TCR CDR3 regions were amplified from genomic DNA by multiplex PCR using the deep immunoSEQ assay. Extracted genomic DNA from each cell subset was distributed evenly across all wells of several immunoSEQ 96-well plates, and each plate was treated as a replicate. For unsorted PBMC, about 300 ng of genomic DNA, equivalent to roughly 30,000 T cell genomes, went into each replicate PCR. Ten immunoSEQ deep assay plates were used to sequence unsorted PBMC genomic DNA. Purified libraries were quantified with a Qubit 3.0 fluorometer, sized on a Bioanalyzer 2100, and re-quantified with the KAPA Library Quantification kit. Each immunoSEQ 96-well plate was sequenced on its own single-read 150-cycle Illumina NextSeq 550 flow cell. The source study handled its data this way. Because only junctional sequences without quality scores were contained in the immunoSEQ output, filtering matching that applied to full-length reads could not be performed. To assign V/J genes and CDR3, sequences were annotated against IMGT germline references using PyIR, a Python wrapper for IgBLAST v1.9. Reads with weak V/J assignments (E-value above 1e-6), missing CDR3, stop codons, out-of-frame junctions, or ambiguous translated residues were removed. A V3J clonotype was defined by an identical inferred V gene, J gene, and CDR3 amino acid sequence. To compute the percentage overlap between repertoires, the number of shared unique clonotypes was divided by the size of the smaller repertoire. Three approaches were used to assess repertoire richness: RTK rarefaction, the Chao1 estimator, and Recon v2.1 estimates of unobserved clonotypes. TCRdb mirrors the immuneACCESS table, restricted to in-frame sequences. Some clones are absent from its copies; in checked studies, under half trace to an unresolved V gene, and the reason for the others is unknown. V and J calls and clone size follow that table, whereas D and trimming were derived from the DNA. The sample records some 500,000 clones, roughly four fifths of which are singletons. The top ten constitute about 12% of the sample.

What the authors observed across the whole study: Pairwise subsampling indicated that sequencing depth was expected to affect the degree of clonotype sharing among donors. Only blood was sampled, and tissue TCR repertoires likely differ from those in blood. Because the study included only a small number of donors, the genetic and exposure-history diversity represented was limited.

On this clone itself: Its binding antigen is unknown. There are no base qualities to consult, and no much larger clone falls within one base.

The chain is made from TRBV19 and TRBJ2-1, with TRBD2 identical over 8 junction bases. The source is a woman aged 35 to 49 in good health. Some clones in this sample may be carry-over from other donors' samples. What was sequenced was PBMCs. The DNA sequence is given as TGTGCCAGTAGGGCGGGGGGTGACGAGCAGTTCTTC. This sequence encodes CASRAGGDEQFF.